A single sample gave rise to the 23 T cell receptor beta chains below, sequenced in a study of blood T cell repertoires in COVID-19. Assay: immunoSEQ multiplex PCR; the TCRdb copy retains only in-frame clones and omits some. The top ten hold about 15% of the sample, which has about 69,000 clones, roughly three quarters seen once. Sequenced material: peripheral blood. Receptors originate from a man aged 60-69 years with acute or convalescent COVID-19.

The chain is built from TRBV2 and TRBJ1-2; D remains ambiguous. Germline lookup yields CDR1 SNHLY and CDR2 FYNNEI. Trimming pared 4 bases from V and 8 bases from J, leaving 11 bases between. This CDR3 contains 12 residues. The CDR3 DNA follows: TGTGCCAGCAGTGTGGCGGAATGGGGCTACACCTTC. Its translation: CASSVAEWGYTF.

V and J are TRBV20-1 and TRBJ2-3; 13 bases align to TRBD2. The J segment lost 2 bases and the V segment lost 3 bases, leaving 8 bases of the junction unmatched. The CDR3 loop spans 17 amino acids. Germline CDR1 and CDR2: DFQATT and SNEGSKA (reference sequence). CDR3 amino acids: CSASFPGLAGPTDTQYF. As DNA, the CDR3 is TGCAGTGCTAGTTTCCCGGGACTAGCGGGGCCCACAGATACGCAGTATTTT.

This clone occurred once. The V and J genes are TRBV6-5 and TRBJ1-6; D is unclear. Per germline, CDR1 MNHEY and CDR2 SVGAGI. V lost 0 bases, J lost 11 bases, and 17 bases lay in between. The CDR3 totals 16 residues. CDR3: CASSYSGGPTKTPLHF. As DNA, the CDR3 is TGTGCCAGCAGTTACTCAGGTGGGCCCACGAAGACACCCCTCCACTTT.

The J gene is TRBJ1-2, the V gene TRBV7-6; D uncertain. Germline V gene sequence: CDR1 SGHVS, CDR2 FNYEAQ. V was cut by 5 bases and J by 6 bases, with 10 bases left in between. This CDR3 contains 12 residues. The CDR3 nucleotides are TGTGCCAGCAGCAGTGGCTTTGATGGCTACACCTTC. Encoded protein: CASSSGFDGYTF.

This clone has just one count. This chain joins TRBV6-5 and TRBJ1-3; 10 bases match TRBD1. The CDR3 is 15 residues long. Germline V lookup: CDR1 MNHEY, CDR2 SVGAGI. Germline trimming cut 6 bases from V and 6 bases from J; bases unmatched to any gene: 8. The CDR3 reads CASSPPGQGQNTIYF. The CDR3, as DNA: TGTGCCAGCAGCCCCCCGGGACAGGGGCAAAACACCATATATTTT.

This clone was counted a few times. The chain uses TRBV5-1 and TRBJ1-2; D unresolved. Per the germline V gene, CDR1 is SGHRS and CDR2 is YFSETQ. The CDR3 consists of 13 residues. V dropped 2 bases and J dropped 0 bases, with 5 bases sitting between them. CDR3 amino acids: CASSFQTNYGYTF. CDR3 nucleotides: TGCGCCAGCAGCTTCCAGACTAACTATGGCTACACCTTC.

The rearrangement joins TRBV6-5 to TRBJ1-2, with a possible D match to TRBD1 (5 bases). This CDR3 region has 12 residues. Deletions cut 6 bases from V and 7 bases from J, with 12 bases between. From germline, CDR1 is MNHEY and CDR2 SVGAGI. The CDR3 DNA is TGTGCCAGCAGAGACGACAGTCCTGGCTACACCTTC. This sequence encodes CASRDDSPGYTF.

V is TRBV3-1 (or the pseudogene TRBV3-2) and J is TRBJ1-2, with 12 bases fitting TRBD1. V lost 4 bases to trimming and J lost 6 bases; unmatched junction nucleotides: 3. The CDR3 is made up of 14 amino acids. Germline assignment: CDR1 LGHDT and CDR2 YNNKEL (reference sequence). The CDR3 bases are TGTGCCAGCAGCCCGGGACAGGGGGCGAATGGCTACACCTTC. Amino acid sequence: CASSPGQGANGYTF.

This rearrangement joins TRBV7-2 to TRBJ2-7; TRBD1 aligns across 9 bases. The V and J ends lost 5 bases and 1 base, in that order; junction bases with no gene match: 6. The CDR3 loop spans 15 amino acids. CDR1 is SGHTA, CDR2 FQGNSA, per germline. The CDR3 reads CASSGAGTGSYEQYF. The DNA of the CDR3 is TGTGCCAGCAGCGGGGCCGGGACAGGGTCCTACGAGCAGTACTTC.

The J gene is TRBJ1-2, the V gene TRBV19; no reliable D call. The V gene's germline CDR1 is LNHDA and CDR2 SQIVND (reference sequence). V lost 5 bases and J lost 3, with 13 bases in between. The CDR3 has 14 residues. The CDR3 protein is CASSSSGGYYGYTF. CDR3 DNA: TGTGCCAGTAGTTCTAGCGGAGGGTACTATGGCTACACCTTC.

This clone has only a few counts. The chain uses TRBV27 and TRBJ1-1; D unclear. The CDR3 is made up of 13 amino acids. The germline V gene encodes CDR1 MNHEY and CDR2 SMNVEV (reference sequence). Trimming took off 8 bases at V and 4 bases at J, with 14 bases between the two ends. CDR3 protein: CASQKGGSTEAFF. In DNA, the CDR3 is TGTGCCAGCCAAAAGGGCGGGAGCACTGAAGCTTTCTTT.

The V call is TRBV27, the J call TRBJ1-2, with D hard to call. Germline V gene sequence: CDR1 MNHEY, CDR2 SMNVEV (reference sequence). The germline V and J ends were trimmed by 2 bases and 7 bases, with 17 bases remaining between them. The CDR3 extends over 15 amino acids. The CDR3 coding sequence is TGTGCCAGCAGTTTAGGGAGAGGACTAGGAGGTGGCTACACCTTC. The encoded protein is CASSLGRGLGGGYTF.

A word on this clone: A junction boundary mismatches the germline segment, possibly from a read error. In nucleotides, the CDR3 is TGTGCTAGCAGCTTAGGGGGACAGGGGACAGATACGCAGTATTTT. Translating it yields CASSLGGQGTDTQYF. V and J are TRBV7-7 and TRBJ2-3; 10 positions agree with TRBD1. Germline values: CDR1 SSHAT, CDR2 FNYEAQ (reference sequence). The CDR3 consists of 15 residues.

The chain carries TRBV5-4 and TRBJ2-5, with 9 bases lining up with TRBD1. The J segment lost 2 bases and the V segment lost 7 bases, leaving 3 bases of the junction unmatched. CDR1 SGHNT and CDR2 YYREEE come from the germline V gene (reference sequence). This CDR3 has 13 amino acids. DNA for the CDR3: TGTGCCAGCGGACAGGGGACTCAAGAGACCCAGTACTTC. Protein sequence: CASGQGTQETQYF.

The chain joins TRBV19 to TRBJ1-1; 7 bases map to TRBD1. CDR3 size: 19 residues. CDR1 is LNHDA, CDR2 SQIVND, per germline (reference sequence). With 6 bases clipped from V and 0 bases from J, the junction kept 19 bases outside the gene matches. The CDR3 reads CASSIELGEGGWMNTEAFF. The CDR3 DNA sequence: TGTGCCAGTAGCATCGAACTCGGAGAAGGGGGCTGGATGAACACTGAAGCTTTCTTT.

The chain carries TRBV2 and TRBJ1-1; D remains unclear. The V and J ends lost 6 bases and 2 bases respectively, with 10 bases between them. Germline CDR1 and CDR2: SNHLY and FYNNEI. The CDR3 totals 13 residues. The CDR3 nucleotides read TGTGCCAGCAGCACAGATTTTAACACTGAAGCTTTCTTT. It specifies CASSTDFNTEAFF.

The chain joins TRBV18 to TRBJ1-2; 7 bases fit TRBD1. The CDR3 covers 15 residues. The V and J ends lost 1 base and 4 bases, in that order; junction bases with no gene match: 6. Germline assignment: CDR1 KGHSH and CDR2 LQKENI. Here the CDR3 reads CASSPLTGVGYGYTF. The CDR3 DNA follows: TGTGCCAGCTCACCACTCACAGGGGTTGGCTATGGCTACACCTTC.

The chain uses TRBV6-1 and TRBJ2-7; D might be TRBD2 (6 bases). The CDR3 has 17 residues. Per germline, CDR1 MNHNS and CDR2 SASEGT. V was shortened by 3 bases and J by 2 bases, with 20 bases between the two germline ends. The CDR3 loop reads CASSEAPGVLGAYEQYF. CDR3 DNA: TGTGCCAGCAGTGAGGCCCCGGGGGTCTTGGGCGCCTACGAGCAGTACTTC.

This clone was seen a single time. The V call is TRBV4-2, the J call TRBJ1-2, with D hard to call. The CDR3 runs to 12 residues. Trimming took off 1 base at V and 5 bases at J, with 5 bases between the two ends. Germline V gene sequence: CDR1 LGHNA, CDR2 YNFKEQ. CDR3 in amino acids: CASSQAPYGYTF. In nucleotides, the CDR3 is TGTGCCAGCAGCCAAGCTCCTTATGGCTACACCTTC.

The rearrangement uses TRBV2 and TRBJ1-5; D perhaps matches TRBD1 (6 bases). Germline assignment: CDR1 SNHLY and CDR2 FYNNEI. V lost 4 bases and J 10 bases, leaving 17 bases between the germline ends. This CDR3 contains 14 residues. The CDR3 DNA follows: TGTGCCAGCAGTGCACAGGGCGCTGGAGAACCCCAGCATTTT. Translating it yields CASSAQGAGEPQHF.

The CDR3 DNA is TGCGCCAGCAGCCGTTCACGGGGCAGGGGGTCCCATTATCGCAATCAGCCCCAGCATTTT. This codes for CASSRSRGRGSHYRNQPQHF. V usage is TRBV4-3 and J usage is TRBJ1-5, with 7 bases matching TRBD1. The length of the CDR3 is 20 residues. Germline V gives CDR1 LGHNA, CDR2 YSLEER. After removal of 4 bases from V and 2 bases from J, the junction contained 20 bases not matched to a gene.

The chain couples TRBV7-3 to TRBJ2-1; 10 bases line up with TRBD2. CDR3 length: 16 amino acids. The germline gives CDR1 SGHTA, CDR2 FQGTGA. The junction had 7 bases not matched to a gene; V was cut back by 1 base and J by 7 bases. The CDR3 DNA follows: TGTGCCAGCAGCTTAATAGTTAGCGGGGGGATAAATGAGCAGTTCTTC. It translates to CASSLIVSGGINEQFF.

This chain joins TRBV5-4 and TRBJ2-2; 10 bases are a match to TRBD1. The germline V gene has CDR1 SGHNT and CDR2 YYREEE (reference sequence). The CDR3 totals 16 residues. Trimming removed 4 bases from V and 0 bases from J; junction bases left unmatched: 3. CDR3 sequence: CASSPGQGANTGELFF. For the CDR3, the DNA is TGTGCCAGCAGCCCCGGACAGGGGGCGAACACCGGGGAGCTGTTTTTT.